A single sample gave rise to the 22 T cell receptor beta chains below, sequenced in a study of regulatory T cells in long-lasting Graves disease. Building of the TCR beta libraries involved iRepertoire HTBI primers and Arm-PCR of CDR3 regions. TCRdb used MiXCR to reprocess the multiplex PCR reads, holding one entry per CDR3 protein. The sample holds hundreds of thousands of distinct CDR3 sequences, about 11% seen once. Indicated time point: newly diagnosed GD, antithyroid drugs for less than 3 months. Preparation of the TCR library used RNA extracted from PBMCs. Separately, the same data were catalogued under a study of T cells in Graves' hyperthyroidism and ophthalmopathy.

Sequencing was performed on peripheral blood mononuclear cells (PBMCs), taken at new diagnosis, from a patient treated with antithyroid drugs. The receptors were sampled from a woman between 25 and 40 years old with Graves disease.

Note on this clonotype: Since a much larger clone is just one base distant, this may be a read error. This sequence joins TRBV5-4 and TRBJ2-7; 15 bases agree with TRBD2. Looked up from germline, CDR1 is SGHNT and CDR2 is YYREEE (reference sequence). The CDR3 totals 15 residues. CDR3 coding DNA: TGTGCCAGCAGACCGGGACTAGCGGGAGGCTACGATCAGTACTTC. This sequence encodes CASRPGLAGGYDQYF.

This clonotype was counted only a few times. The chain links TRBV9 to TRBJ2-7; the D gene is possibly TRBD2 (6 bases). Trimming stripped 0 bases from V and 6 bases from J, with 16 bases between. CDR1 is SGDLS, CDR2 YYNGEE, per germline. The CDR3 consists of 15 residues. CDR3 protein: CASSVAGTPFSEQYF. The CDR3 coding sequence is TGTGCCAGCAGCGTAGCCGGGACTCCCTTTTCCGAGCAGTACTTC.

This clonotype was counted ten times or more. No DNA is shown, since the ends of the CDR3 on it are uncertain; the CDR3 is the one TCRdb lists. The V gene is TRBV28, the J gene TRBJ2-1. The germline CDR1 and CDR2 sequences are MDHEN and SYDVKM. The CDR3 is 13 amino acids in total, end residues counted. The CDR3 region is CASSTSGINEQFF.

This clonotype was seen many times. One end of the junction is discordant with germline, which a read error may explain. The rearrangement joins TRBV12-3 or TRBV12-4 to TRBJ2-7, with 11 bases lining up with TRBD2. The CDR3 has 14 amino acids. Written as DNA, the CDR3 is TGTGCCAGCAGCTTAGCGGGAGGGCCGGGCGAGCAGTACTTC. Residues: CASSLAGGPGEQYF.

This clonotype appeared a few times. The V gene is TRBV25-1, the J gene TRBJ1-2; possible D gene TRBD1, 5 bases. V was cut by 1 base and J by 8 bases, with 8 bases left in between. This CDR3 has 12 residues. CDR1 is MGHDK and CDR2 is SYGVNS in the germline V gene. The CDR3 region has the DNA TGTGCCAGCAGTGAATGGGGGGAAGGCTACACCTTC. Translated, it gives CASSEWGEGYTF.

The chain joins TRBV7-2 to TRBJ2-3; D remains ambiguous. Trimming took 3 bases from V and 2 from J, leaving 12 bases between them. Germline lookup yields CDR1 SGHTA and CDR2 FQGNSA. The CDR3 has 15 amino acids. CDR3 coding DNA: TGTGCCAGCAGCTTGAACAGTCTAAACACAGATACGCAGTATTTT. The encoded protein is CASSLNSLNTDTQYF.

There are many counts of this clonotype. The DNA of the CDR3 is TGTGCCAGTGGGACACTTACACTCACCGGGGAGCTGTTTTTT. It specifies CASGTLTLTGELFF. The rearrangement joins TRBV3-1 to TRBJ2-2; D is perhaps TRBD1 (6 bases). Germline loops: CDR1 LGHDT, CDR2 YNNKEL (reference sequence). The CDR3 loop spans 14 amino acids. Trimming pared 9 bases from V and 4 bases from J, leaving 15 bases between.

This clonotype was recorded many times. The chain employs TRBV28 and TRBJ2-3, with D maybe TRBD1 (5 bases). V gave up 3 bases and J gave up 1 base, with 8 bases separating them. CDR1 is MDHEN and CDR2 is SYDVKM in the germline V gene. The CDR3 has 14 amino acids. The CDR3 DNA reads TGTGCCAGCAGTTTCACGACAGGCACAGATACGCAGTATTTT. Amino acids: CASSFTTGTDTQYF.

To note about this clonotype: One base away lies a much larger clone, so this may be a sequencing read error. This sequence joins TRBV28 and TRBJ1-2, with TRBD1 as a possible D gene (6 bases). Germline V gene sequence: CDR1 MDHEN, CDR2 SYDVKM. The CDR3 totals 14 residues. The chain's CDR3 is CASSPGTLLGGHTF. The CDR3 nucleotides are TGTGCCAGCAGTCCCGGGACACTCCTCGGTGGCCACACCTTC.

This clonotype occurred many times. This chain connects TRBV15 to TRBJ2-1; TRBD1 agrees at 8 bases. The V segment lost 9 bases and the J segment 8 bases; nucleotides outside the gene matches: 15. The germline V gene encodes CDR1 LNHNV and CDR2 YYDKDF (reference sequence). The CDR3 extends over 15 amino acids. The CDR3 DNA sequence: TGTGCCACAGTAAGTGCCCTCGGGACAGGCTATGAGCAGTTCTTC. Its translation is CATVSALGTGYEQFF.

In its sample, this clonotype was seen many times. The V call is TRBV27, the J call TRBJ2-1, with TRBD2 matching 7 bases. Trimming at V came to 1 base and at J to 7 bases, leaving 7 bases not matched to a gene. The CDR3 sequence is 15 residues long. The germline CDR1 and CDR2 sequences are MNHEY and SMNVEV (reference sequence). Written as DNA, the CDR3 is TGTGCCAGCAGTTTATACCCGACTAGCCCAAATGAGCAGTTCTTC. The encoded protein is CASSLYPTSPNEQFF.

CDR3 loop: CASSSRGSGGVGEQYF. In DNA, the CDR3 is TGCGCCAGCAGCTCGCGGGGGTCGGGAGGAGTGGGCGAGCAGTACTTC. The V gene is TRBV5-1, the J gene TRBJ2-7; 7 bases align to TRBD2. The CDR3 has 16 residues. In germline, CDR1 is SGHRS, CDR2 YFSETQ. V lost 3 bases, J lost 6 bases, and 15 bases stayed unmatched.

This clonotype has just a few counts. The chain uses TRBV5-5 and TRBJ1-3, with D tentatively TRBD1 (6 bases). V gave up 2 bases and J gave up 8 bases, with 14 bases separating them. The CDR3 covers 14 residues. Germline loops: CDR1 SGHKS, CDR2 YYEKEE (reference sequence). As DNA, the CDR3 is TGTGCCAGCAGCTTTGCAGGGGCAACTCACACCATATATTTT. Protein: CASSFAGATHTIYF.

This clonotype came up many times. This CDR3 reads CASSSSRLAGGLSEQFF. For the CDR3, the DNA is TGTGCCAGCAGCTCTAGTCGACTAGCGGGAGGCCTAAGTGAGCAGTTCTTC. J is TRBJ2-1 and V is TRBV7-9; TRBD2 agrees at 13 bases. Losses at the gene ends were 4 bases for V and 9 bases for J; bases not matched to a gene: 12. Germline CDR1 is SEHNR and CDR2 is FQNEAQ (reference sequence). The CDR3 has 17 amino acids.

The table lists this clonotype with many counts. CDR3 region: CSVTGTGSYEQYF. The CDR3 bases are TGCAGCGTTACCGGGACAGGGTCCTACGAGCAGTACTTC. The V call is TRBV29-1, the J call TRBJ2-7; 9 bases match TRBD1. Looked up from germline, CDR1 is SQVTM and CDR2 is ANQGSEA. The CDR3 has 13 amino acids. V trimming: 5 bases; J trimming: 1 base; junction bases outside the gene matches: 3.

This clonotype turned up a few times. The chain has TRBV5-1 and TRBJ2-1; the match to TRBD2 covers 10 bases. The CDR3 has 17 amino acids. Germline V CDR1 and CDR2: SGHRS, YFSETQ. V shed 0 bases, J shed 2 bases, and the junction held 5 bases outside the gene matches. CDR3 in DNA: TGCGCCAGCAGCTTGGCCTTTCTAGCGGGGGCCTACAATGAGCAGTTCTTC. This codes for CASSLAFLAGAYNEQFF.

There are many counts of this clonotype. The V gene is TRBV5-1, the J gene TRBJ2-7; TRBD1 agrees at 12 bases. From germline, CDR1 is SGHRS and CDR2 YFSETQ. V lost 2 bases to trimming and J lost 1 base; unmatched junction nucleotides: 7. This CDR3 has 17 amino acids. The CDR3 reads CASSFTGQGAISYEQYF. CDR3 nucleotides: TGCGCCAGCAGCTTTACGGGACAGGGGGCAATTTCCTACGAGCAGTACTTC.

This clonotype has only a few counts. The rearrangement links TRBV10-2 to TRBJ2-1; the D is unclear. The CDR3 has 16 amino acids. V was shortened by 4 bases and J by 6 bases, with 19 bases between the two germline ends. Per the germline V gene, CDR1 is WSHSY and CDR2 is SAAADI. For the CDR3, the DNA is TGCGCCAGCAGTGTCGAAAAGACATTTTCGGGCAATGAGCAGTTCTTC. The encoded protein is CASSVEKTFSGNEQFF.

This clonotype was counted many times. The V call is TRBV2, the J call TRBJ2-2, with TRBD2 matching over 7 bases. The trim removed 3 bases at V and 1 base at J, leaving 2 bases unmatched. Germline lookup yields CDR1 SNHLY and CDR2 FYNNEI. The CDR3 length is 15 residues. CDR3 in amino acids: CASSEASGNTGELFF. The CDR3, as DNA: TGTGCCAGCAGTGAGGCTAGCGGGAACACCGGGGAGCTGTTTTTT.

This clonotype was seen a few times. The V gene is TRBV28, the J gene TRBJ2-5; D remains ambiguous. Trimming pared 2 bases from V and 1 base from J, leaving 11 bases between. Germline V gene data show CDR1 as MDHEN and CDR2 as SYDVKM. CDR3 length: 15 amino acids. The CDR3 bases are TGTGCCAGCAGTTTAATTGAACTTACCCAAGAGACCCAGTACTTC. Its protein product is CASSLIELTQETQYF.

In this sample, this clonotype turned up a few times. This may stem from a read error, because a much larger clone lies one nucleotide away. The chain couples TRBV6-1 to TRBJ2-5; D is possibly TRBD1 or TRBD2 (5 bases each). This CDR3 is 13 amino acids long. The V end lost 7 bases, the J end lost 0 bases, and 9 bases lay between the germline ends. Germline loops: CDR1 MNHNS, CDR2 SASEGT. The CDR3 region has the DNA TGTGCCAGCAACCGGGGACACCAAGAGACCCAGTACTTC. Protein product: CASNRGHQETQYF.

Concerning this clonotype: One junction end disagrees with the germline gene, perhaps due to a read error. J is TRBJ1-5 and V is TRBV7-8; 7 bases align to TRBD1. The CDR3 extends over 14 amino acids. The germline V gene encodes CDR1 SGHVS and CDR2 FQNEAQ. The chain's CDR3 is CVSSFVSGGQPQHF. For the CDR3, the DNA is TGTGTCAGCAGCTTCGTGTCAGGGGGACAGCCCCAGCATTTT.